One sample yielded the 27 T cell receptor beta chains listed below, sequenced in a study of blood T cells in healthy people across ages. A sample-barcoded 5' primer and a J-beta primer mix were used in a second PCR of about 7 to 12 cycles. TCRdb re-derived calls from the 5' RACE reads in MiXCR, one entry per CDR3 protein. The sample records approximately 770,000 distinct CDR3 sequences, nearly 60% being singletons. The sample taken for sequencing was blood. Receptor source: a man aged 30-40 years in good health.

The chain links TRBV4-3 to TRBJ2-3; D uncertain. The CDR3 loop spans 16 amino acids. In germline, CDR1 is LGHNA, CDR2 YSLEER. The V end was cut by 0 bases, the J end by 2 bases, with 12 bases between. The CDR3 bases are TGCGCCAGCAGCCAAGATTCCGGAGCCCTCACAGATACGCAGTATTTT. Translation: CASSQDSGALTDTQYF.

The DNA for the CDR3 is TGCAGTGCTAGAAGCCGAGGGACAGGGGGCTACGAGCAGTACTTC. It specifies CSARSRGTGGYEQYF. This chain uses TRBV20-1 with TRBJ2-5, with TRBD1 matching 11 bases. The J call may be incorrect, as the DNA end agrees better with TRBJ2-7. The CDR3 has 15 amino acids. Germline lookup yields CDR1 DFQATT and CDR2 SNEGSKA (reference sequence).

The gene calls are TRBV20-1 and TRBJ2-1; 13 bases map to TRBD2. The V gene end was trimmed by 6 bases and the J gene end by 4 bases; junction bases not matched to a gene: 3. This CDR3 spans 14 amino acids. CDR1 and CDR2 from the germline V gene are DFQATT and SNEGSKA (reference sequence). The CDR3 bases are TGCAGTGCCGCGGGACTAGCGGGATACAATGAGCAGTTCTTC. Translated, it gives CSAAGLAGYNEQFF.

The chain links TRBV20-1 to TRBJ2-1; a weak D match, TRBD1 (7 bases). Per the germline V gene, CDR1 is DFQATT and CDR2 is SNEGSKA (reference sequence). With 0 bases removed from V and 5 bases from J, the gap between germline ends came to 20 bases. The CDR3 has 17 amino acids. In DNA, the CDR3 is TGCAGTGCTAGAGATTCAGTCAGGGGGGAGAGGCACAATGAGCAGTTCTTC. Amino acids: CSARDSVRGERHNEQFF.

The chain employs TRBV7-9 and TRBJ1-2; D is uncertain. This CDR3 is built from 13 residues. Trimming took 3 bases from V and 4 from J, leaving 9 bases between them. Germline CDR1 reads SEHNR; CDR2 reads FQNEAQ (reference sequence). CDR3 sequence reads: CASSFSDIYGYTF. The CDR3 region has the DNA TGTGCCAGCAGCTTCTCAGATATCTATGGCTACACCTTC.

The chain has TRBV7-2 and TRBJ2-1, with D hard to call. The germline CDR1 and CDR2 sequences are SGHTA and FQGNSA. V lost 1 base to trimming and J lost 4 bases, with 17 bases between them. The CDR3 consists of 17 residues. This CDR3 is CASSLEIGIGSYNEQFF. CDR3 coding DNA: TGTGCCAGCAGCTTAGAGATAGGCATTGGTTCATACAATGAGCAGTTCTTC.

The chain has TRBV29-1 and TRBJ2-1; 9 positions match TRBD2. The germline V gene encodes CDR1 SQVTM and CDR2 ANQGSEA. The CDR3 totals 16 residues. V was clipped by 8 bases and J by 3 bases; unmatched bases: 14. Here the CDR3 DNA reads TGCAGCACCCCCCGGGGTAGCGGGAGTTTCTACAATGAGCAGTTCTTC. This encodes CSTPRGSGSFYNEQFF.

This clonotype was observed a few times. This chain links TRBV12-3 or TRBV12-4 with TRBJ2-1, with D tentatively TRBD1 (6 bases). The CDR3 is 14 residues long. With 6 bases removed from V and 6 bases from J, the gap between germline ends came to 15 bases. CDR3 region: CASRPDRMGNEQFF. The CDR3 DNA reads TGTGCCAGCAGACCTGACAGGATGGGCAATGAGCAGTTCTTC.

The V and J genes are TRBV7-2 and TRBJ2-2; maybe TRBD2 (5 bases). CDR1 is SGHTA, CDR2 FQGNSA, per germline. The CDR3 extends over 16 amino acids. Trimming removed 6 bases at V and 5 bases at J, with 19 bases between. CDR3 region: CASSPINVLGTGELFF. The CDR3 coding sequence is TGTGCCAGCAGTCCAATTAACGTACTAGGTACCGGGGAGCTGTTTTTT.

This clonotype was counted a few times. The V call is TRBV12-3 or TRBV12-4, the J call TRBJ1-2; D may be TRBD1 (5 bases). This CDR3 contains 15 residues. V shed 6 bases and J shed 6 bases, with 20 bases lying between them. CDR3 bases: TGTGCCAGCAGGAGTTCGGAATGGGGGATCCATGGCTACACCTTC. Residues: CASRSSEWGIHGYTF.

This clonotype was found a few times. J is TRBJ2-3 and V is TRBV20-1; 7 nucleotides line up with TRBD2. Trimming removed 4 bases from V and 6 bases from J; junction bases left unmatched: 10. The germline gives CDR1 DFQATT, CDR2 SNEGSKA (reference sequence). The length of the CDR3 is 14 residues. In nucleotides, the CDR3 is TGCAGTGCTACATACGGGAGCGGGGTCGATACGCAGTATTTT. The encoded protein is CSATYGSGVDTQYF.

The sample holds a few counts of this clonotype. This chain joins TRBV6-6 and TRBJ2-3; a weak D match, TRBD2 (6 bases). The CDR3 covers 14 residues. The V end lost 5 bases, the J end lost 2 bases, and 11 bases lay between the germline ends. Germline CDR1 reads MNHNY; CDR2 reads SVGAGI (reference sequence). The CDR3 protein is CASSGGLLTDTQYF. The CDR3 DNA reads as TGTGCCAGCAGTGGGGGACTGCTCACAGATACGCAGTATTTT.

The J gene is TRBJ2-1, the V gene TRBV5-6; TRBD2 is a possible D gene (5 bases). V lost 7 bases and J 5 bases, leaving 13 bases between the germline ends. Germline V gives CDR1 SGHDT, CDR2 YYEEEE. CDR3 length: 13 amino acids. The DNA for the CDR3 is TGTGCCAGCGGGCGGGCGCGAGACAATGAGCAGTTCTTC. Protein sequence: CASGRARDNEQFF.

The chain is built from TRBV5-1 and TRBJ2-3; D possibly uses TRBD1 or TRBD2 (5 bases each). Germline CDR1 reads SGHRS; CDR2 reads YFSETQ. Trimming removed 3 bases at V and 3 bases at J, with 14 bases between. The CDR3 has 15 residues. CDR3 coding DNA: TGCGCCAGCAGCTGGGCCTTTGAGGGGACAGATACGCAGTATTTT. Encoded protein: CASSWAFEGTDTQYF.

The chain carries TRBV28 and TRBJ2-4; 8 bases agree with TRBD1. The germline V gene encodes CDR1 MDHEN and CDR2 SYDVKM. The CDR3 is made up of 14 amino acids. The trim removed 3 bases at V and 5 bases at J, leaving 3 bases unmatched. The chain's CDR3 is CASSFPGQENIQYF. The CDR3 nucleotides are TGTGCCAGCAGTTTCCCGGGACAGGAAAACATTCAGTACTTC.

The chain has TRBV20-1 and TRBJ2-1; D perhaps matches TRBD1 (5 bases). The J call may be in error: the DNA end matches TRBJ2-7 better. The CDR3 is 14 residues long. Per germline, CDR1 DFQATT and CDR2 SNEGSKA (reference sequence). CDR3 residues: CSAQPGTGYNEQYF. The CDR3 DNA reads as TGCAGTGCCCAGCCTGGAACAGGCTACAATGAGCAGTACTTC.

This clonotype appeared a few times. The chain joins TRBV10-3 to TRBJ2-3; TRBD1 is a possible D gene (6 bases). Trimming stripped 0 bases from V and 4 bases from J, with 8 bases between. The CDR3 is 14 residues long. The germline V gene encodes CDR1 ENHRY and CDR2 SYGVKD. The CDR3 nucleotides read TGTGCCATCAGTGAGTCCAGGGGCTCAGATACGCAGTATTTT. Amino acid sequence: CAISESRGSDTQYF.

The chain is built from TRBV15 and TRBJ2-7; TRBD2 matches at 9 bases. V shed 0 bases and J 5 bases; nucleotides not matched to a gene: 8. Germline CDR1 LNHNV, CDR2 YYDKDF (reference sequence). The length of the CDR3 is 16 residues. The CDR3 spells CATSRDLTAGGHEQYF. The DNA of the CDR3 is TGTGCCACCAGCAGAGATCTTACGGCGGGAGGGCACGAGCAGTACTTC.

This CDR3 reads CASSWQRTDQPQHF. Here the CDR3 DNA reads TGTGCCAGCAGCTGGCAGCGGACGGATCAGCCCCAGCATTTT. This chain joins TRBV7-2 and TRBJ1-5; D call uncertain. V was trimmed by 4 bases and J by 5 bases, leaving 12 bases between them. The CDR3 is made up of 14 amino acids. In germline, CDR1 is SGHTA, CDR2 FQGNSA.

This sequence joins TRBV6-6 and TRBJ2-1; 9 bases line up with TRBD2. The CDR3 sequence is 16 residues long. V lost 2 bases to trimming and J lost 7 bases; unmatched junction nucleotides: 9. Germline assignment: CDR1 MNHNY and CDR2 SVGAGI (reference sequence). CDR3 in amino acids: CASSYPIAGVGNEQFF. The CDR3 region has the DNA TGTGCCAGCAGTTACCCTATAGCGGGAGTGGGTAATGAGCAGTTCTTC.

V gene TRBV7-9 combines with J gene TRBJ1-2, with TRBD1 identical over 11 bases. This CDR3 is built from 16 residues. Trimming took 5 bases from V and 4 from J; bases not matched to a gene: 9. Germline V gene sequence: CDR1 SEHNR, CDR2 FQNEAQ (reference sequence). The CDR3 loop is CASSGAGQGASYGYTF. For the CDR3, the DNA is TGTGCCAGCAGCGGCGCAGGACAGGGGGCGAGCTATGGCTACACCTTC.

The chain combines TRBV5-1 with TRBJ2-1; D not resolved. Germline assignment: CDR1 SGHRS and CDR2 YFSETQ. The CDR3 extends over 15 amino acids. The V gene lost 6 bases and the J gene lost 0 bases, with 13 bases spanning the gap. The CDR3 is CASTEARSSYNEQFF. Here the CDR3 DNA reads TGCGCCAGCACTGAAGCGAGGAGCTCCTACAATGAGCAGTTCTTC. The variable domain in full, with the rest retrieved from reference TRBV5-1 and TRBJ2-1, is KAGVTQTPRYLIKTRGQQVTLSCSPISGHRSVSWYQQTPGQGLQFLFEYFSETQRNKGNFPGRFSGRQFSNSRSEMNVSTLELGDSALYLCASTEARSSYNEQFFGPGTRLTVL.

This rearrangement joins TRBV12-5 to TRBJ2-3; perhaps TRBD2 as D (6 bases). V lost 10 bases and J lost 0, with 11 bases in between. The germline CDR1 and CDR2 sequences are LGHNT and FRNRAP. There are 13 residues in the CDR3. In nucleotides, the CDR3 is TGTGCTACGCGGGGACCTAGCACAGATACGCAGTATTTT. Translated: CATRGPSTDTQYF.

The rearrangement uses TRBV29-1 and TRBJ2-7, with TRBD1 matching 8 bases. The CDR3 loop spans 13 amino acids. CDR1 is SQVTM, CDR2 ANQGSEA, per germline. Trimming took 8 bases from V and 1 from J; bases not matched to a gene: 7. CDR3 nucleotide sequence: TGCAGCTCTACCGGGACAGGTTCCTACGAGCAGTACTTC. This translates into CSSTGTGSYEQYF.

The chain is built from TRBV7-9 and TRBJ2-3; 9 nucleotides align to TRBD2. Per germline, CDR1 SEHNR and CDR2 FQNEAQ (reference sequence). This CDR3 region has 17 residues. Losses at the gene ends were 4 bases for V and 0 bases for J; bases not matched to a gene: 8. The CDR3 loop is CASSYPPTSGSTDTQYF. CDR3 in DNA: TGTGCCAGCAGCTATCCTCCCACTAGCGGGAGCACAGATACGCAGTATTTT.

On this clonotype itself: A much larger clone sits a single nucleotide away, making a read error possible. The J gene is TRBJ2-1, the V gene TRBV7-9, with D perhaps given as TRBD1 or TRBD2 (7 bases each). The CDR3 is made up of 13 amino acids. Germline CDR1 reads SEHNR; CDR2 reads FQNEAQ (reference sequence). CDR3 coding DNA: TGTGTCAGCAGCGGGACAGTCGGAAATGAGCAGTTCTTC. Translated, it gives CVSSGTVGNEQFF.

With respect to this clonotype: Germline and junction disagree at one end, which may indicate a read error. The chain links TRBV29-1 to TRBJ2-7; no clear D gene. Germline CDR1 SQVTM, CDR2 ANQGSEA. CDR3 length: 11 amino acids. The CDR3 nucleotides read TGCAGCGCTGAACTCGCGCGGGAGCAGTACTTC. It specifies CSAELAREQYF.